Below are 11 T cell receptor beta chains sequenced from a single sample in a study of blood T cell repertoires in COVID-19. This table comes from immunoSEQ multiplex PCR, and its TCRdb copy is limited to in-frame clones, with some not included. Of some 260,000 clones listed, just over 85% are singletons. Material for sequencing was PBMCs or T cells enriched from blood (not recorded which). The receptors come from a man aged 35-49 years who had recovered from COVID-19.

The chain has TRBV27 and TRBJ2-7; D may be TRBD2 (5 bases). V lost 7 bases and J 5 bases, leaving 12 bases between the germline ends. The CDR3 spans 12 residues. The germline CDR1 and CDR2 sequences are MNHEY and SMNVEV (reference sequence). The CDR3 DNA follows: TGTGCCAGCACCTCCGGGGTGAACGAGCAGTACTTC. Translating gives CASTSGVNEQYF.

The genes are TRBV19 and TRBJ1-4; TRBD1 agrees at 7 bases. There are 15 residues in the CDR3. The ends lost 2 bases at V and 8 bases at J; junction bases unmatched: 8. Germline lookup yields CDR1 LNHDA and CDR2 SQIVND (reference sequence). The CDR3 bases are TGTGCCAGTAGTATACTGGGACAGTTGGAGGAAAAACTGTTTTTT. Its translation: CASSILGQLEEKLFF. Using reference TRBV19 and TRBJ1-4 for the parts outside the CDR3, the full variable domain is DGGITQSPKYLFRKEGQNVTLSCEQNLNHDAMYWYRQDPGQGLRLIYYSQIVNDFQKGDIAEGYSVSREKKESFPLTVTSAQKNPTAFYLCASSILGQLEEKLFFGSGTQLSVL.

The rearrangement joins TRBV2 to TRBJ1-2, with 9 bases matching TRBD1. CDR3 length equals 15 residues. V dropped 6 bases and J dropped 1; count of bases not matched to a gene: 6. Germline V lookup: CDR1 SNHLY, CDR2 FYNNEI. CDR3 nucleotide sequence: TGTGCCAGCAGGGATGGACAGGGGCTTAACTATGGCTACACCTTC. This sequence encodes CASRDGQGLNYGYTF.

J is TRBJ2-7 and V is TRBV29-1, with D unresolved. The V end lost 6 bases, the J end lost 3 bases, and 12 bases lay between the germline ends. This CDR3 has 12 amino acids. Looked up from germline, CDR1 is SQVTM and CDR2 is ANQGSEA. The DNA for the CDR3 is TGCAGCGTCCTCAGCGAGAGCTACGAGCAGTACTTC. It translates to CSVLSESYEQYF.

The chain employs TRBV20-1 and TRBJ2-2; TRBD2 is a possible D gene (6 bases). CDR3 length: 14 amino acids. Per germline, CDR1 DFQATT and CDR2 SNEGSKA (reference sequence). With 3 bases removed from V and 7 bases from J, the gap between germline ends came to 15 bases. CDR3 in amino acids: CSASDDSGDGELFF. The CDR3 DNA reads TGCAGTGCTAGTGATGACTCGGGGGACGGGGAGCTGTTTTTT.

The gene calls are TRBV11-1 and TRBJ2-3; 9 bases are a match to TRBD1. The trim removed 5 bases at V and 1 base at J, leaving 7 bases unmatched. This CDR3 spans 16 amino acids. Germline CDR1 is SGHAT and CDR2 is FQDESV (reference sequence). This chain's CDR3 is CASSRDRDMGTDTQYF. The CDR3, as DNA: TGTGCCAGCAGCCGGGACAGGGACATGGGCACAGATACGCAGTATTTT.

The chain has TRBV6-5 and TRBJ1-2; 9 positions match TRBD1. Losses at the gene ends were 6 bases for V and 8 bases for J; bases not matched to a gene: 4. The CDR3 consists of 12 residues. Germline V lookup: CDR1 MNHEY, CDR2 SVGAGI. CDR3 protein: CASRGQGKGYTF. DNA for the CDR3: TGTGCCAGCAGAGGACAGGGGAAGGGCTACACCTTC.

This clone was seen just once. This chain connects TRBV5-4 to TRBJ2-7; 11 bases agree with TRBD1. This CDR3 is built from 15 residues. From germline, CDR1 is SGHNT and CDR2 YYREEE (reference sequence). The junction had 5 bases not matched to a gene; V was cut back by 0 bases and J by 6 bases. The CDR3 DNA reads TGTGCCAGCAGCTTGGTAGGACAGGGGGCAGGCGAGCAGTACTTC. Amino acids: CASSLVGQGAGEQYF.

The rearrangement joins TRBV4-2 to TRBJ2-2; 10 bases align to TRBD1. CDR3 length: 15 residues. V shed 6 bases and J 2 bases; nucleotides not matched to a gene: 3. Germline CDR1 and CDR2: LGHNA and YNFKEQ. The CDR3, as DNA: TGTGCCAGCAGATGGACAGGGGGAAACACCGGGGAGCTGTTTTTT. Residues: CASRWTGGNTGELFF.

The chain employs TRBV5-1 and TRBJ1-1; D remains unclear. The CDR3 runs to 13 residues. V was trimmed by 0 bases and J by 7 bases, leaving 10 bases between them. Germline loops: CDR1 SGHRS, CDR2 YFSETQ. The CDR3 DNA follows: TGCGCCAGCAGCTTGGCCTTCGGGAATGAAGCTTTCTTT. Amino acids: CASSLAFGNEAFF.

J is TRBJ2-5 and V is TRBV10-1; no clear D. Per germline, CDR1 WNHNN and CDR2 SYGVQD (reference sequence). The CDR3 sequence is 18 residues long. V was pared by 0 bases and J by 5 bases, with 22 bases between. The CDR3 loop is CASSESIVSRILVETQYF. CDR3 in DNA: TGCGCCAGCAGTGAGTCGATCGTCTCGCGGATCTTAGTGGAGACCCAGTACTTC.